This is a list of T cell receptor beta chains from one sample in a study of cytomegalovirus exposure and HLA in healthy donors. Clones were sequenced by immunoSEQ multiplex PCR, and TCRdb holds only the in-frame ones, with some missing. The sample gives about 140,000 clones, roughly 70% of which show up once; approximately 4.3% is in the top ten. Sequencing used PBMCs. These receptors came from a man between 60 and 75 years old in good health and CMV-seronegative. CDR3s include the opening cysteine and the closing phenylalanine or tryptophan. The D gene is left open where the match is weak. Size values are once, few and many counts, or a class for expanded clones, and some rows have none.

size: -
J: TRBJ2-1
V: TRBV7-8
D: TRBD2
CDR3: CASSLSSGRGDNEQFF
DNA: TGTGCCAGCAGTTTGAGTAGCGGGAGGGGAGACAATGAGCAGTTCTTC

size: -
J: TRBJ1-2
V: TRBV28
D: TRBD1
CDR3: CASVKEGAYYGYTF
DNA: TGTGCCAGCGTGAAGGAGGGGGCTTACTATGGCTACACCTTC

size: -
J: TRBJ2-3
V: TRBV5-1
D: TRBD2
CDR3: CASMKSTSGTDTQYF
DNA: TGCGCCAGCATGAAGAGTACTAGCGGCACAGATACGCAGTATTTT

size: -
J: TRBJ1-3
V: TRBV7-6
D: -
CDR3: CASSLGTGGNTIYF
DNA: TGTGCCAGCAGCTTAGGAACAGGTGGAAACACCATATATTTT

size: few
J: TRBJ1-3
V: TRBV9
D: -
CDR3: CASSVDLPRGPGNTIYF
DNA: TGTGCCAGCAGCGTAGACTTGCCCCGAGGGCCTGGAAACACCATATATTTT

size: -
J: TRBJ1-1
V: TRBV6-4
D: -
CDR3: CASRQGGTQGKAFF
DNA: TGTGCCAGCAGACAGGGAGGGACTCAGGGGAAAGCTTTCTTT

size: once
J: TRBJ2-6
V: TRBV19
D: TRBD2
CDR3: CASRKTSGTSGANVLTF
DNA: TGTGCCAGTAGGAAGACTAGCGGGACGTCCGGGGCCAACGTCCTGACTTTC

size: -
J: TRBJ2-5
V: TRBV5-1
D: -
CDR3: CASSLAVAAPGETQYF
DNA: TGCGCCAGCAGCTTGGCCGTGGCAGCGCCGGGGGAGACCCAGTACTTC

size: few
J: TRBJ2-7
V: TRBV6-5
D: -
CDR3: CASRSRGIRYEQYF
DNA: TGTGCCAGCAGGTCCCGGGGGATCCGATACGAGCAGTACTTC

size: -
J: TRBJ2-7
V: TRBV7-6
D: -
CDR3: CASSQQQGGSYEQYF
DNA: TGTGCCAGCAGCCAGCAACAGGGCGGATCCTACGAGCAGTACTTC

size: -
J: TRBJ2-1
V: TRBV7-8
D: TRBD2
CDR3: CASSYPLAGGPRRYNEQFF
DNA: TGTGCCAGCAGCTACCCACTAGCGGGAGGGCCCAGGCGGTACAATGAGCAGTTCTTC

size: -
J: TRBJ1-4
V: TRBV19
D: TRBD1
CDR3: CASSAPGTGGEKLFF
DNA: TGTGCCAGTAGTGCCCCCGGGACAGGGGGTGAAAAACTGTTTTTT

size: -
J: TRBJ2-3
V: TRBV6-5
D: TRBD1
CDR3: CASSYKTGMITDTQYF
DNA: TGTGCCAGCAGTTACAAGACAGGGATGATAACAGATACGCAGTATTTT

size: -
J: TRBJ1-3
V: TRBV9
D: -
CDR3: CASSVEPDFSGNTIYF
DNA: TGTGCCAGCAGCGTAGAGCCGGACTTCTCTGGAAACACCATATATTTT

size: -
J: TRBJ2-6
V: TRBV21-1
D: -
CDR3: CASSNYRSGANVLTF
DNA: TGTGCCAGCAGCAATTACAGGTCTGGGGCCAACGTCCTGACTTTC

size: few
J: TRBJ2-3
V: TRBV6-6
D: -
CDR3: CASSYSRLGGADTQYF
DNA: TGTGCCAGCAGTTACTCCAGGTTAGGCGGGGCAGATACGCAGTATTTT

size: -
J: TRBJ2-1
V: TRBV5-1
D: -
CDR3: CASSFQSNYNEQFF
DNA: TGCGCCAGCAGCTTTCAGTCCAATTACAATGAGCAGTTCTTC

size: -
J: TRBJ2-7
V: TRBV11-3
D: -
CDR3: CASSLGGELTYEQYF
DNA: TGTGCCAGCAGCTTAGGAGGCGAGCTTACCTACGAGCAGTACTTC

size: -
J: TRBJ2-3
V: TRBV5-1
D: TRBD1
CDR3: CASSSRTGGTDTQYF
DNA: TGCGCCAGCAGCTCCCGGACAGGGGGCACAGATACGCAGTATTTT

size: few
J: TRBJ1-2
V: TRBV30
D: -
CDR3: CAWSQGPLGYTF
DNA: TGTGCCTGGAGCCAGGGTCCTCTAGGCTACACCTTC

size: -
J: TRBJ2-7
V: TRBV9
D: -
CDR3: CASSVGSDSYEQYF
DNA: TGTGCCAGCAGCGTAGGATCGGACAGCTACGAGCAGTACTTC

size: once
J: TRBJ2-1
V: TRBV9
D: -
CDR3: CASSVEHDNEQFF
DNA: TGTGCCAGCAGCGTAGAACACGACAATGAGCAGTTCTTC

size: -
J: TRBJ2-7
V: TRBV7-2
D: TRBD2
CDR3: CASSLALLAGVGHEQYF
DNA: TGTGCCAGCAGCTTAGCGCTCCTAGCGGGAGTTGGGCACGAGCAGTACTTC

size: few
J: TRBJ1-3
V: TRBV11-2
D: -
CDR3: CASSLAGPGTIYF
DNA: TGTGCCAGCAGCCTGGCGGGCCCAGGCACCATATATTTT

size: -
J: TRBJ2-7
V: TRBV30
D: -
CDR3: CAWSVPREQYF
DNA: TGTGCCTGGAGTGTACCCAGGGAGCAGTACTTC

size: -
J: TRBJ2-2
V: TRBV15
D: -
CDR3: CATSSPDTGELFF
DNA: TGTGCCACCAGCAGCCCAGACACCGGGGAGCTGTTTTTT

size: -
J: TRBJ1-5
V: TRBV27
D: TRBD1
CDR3: CASRLGTGDPLQPQHF
DNA: TGTGCCAGCAGATTAGGGACAGGGGACCCTTTGCAGCCCCAGCATTTT

size: few
J: TRBJ2-7
V: TRBV27
D: -
CDR3: CASSTGSGTSYEQYF
DNA: TGTGCCAGCAGCACAGGGTCGGGGACCTCCTACGAGCAGTACTTC

size: -
J: TRBJ2-2
V: TRBV7-6
D: -
CDR3: CASSLNLEQGNTGELFF
DNA: TGTGCCAGCAGCTTAAATTTGGAACAGGGGAACACCGGGGAGCTGTTTTTT

size: once
J: TRBJ1-2
V: TRBV27
D: TRBD1
CDR3: CASSSLRGQGGYTF
DNA: TGTGCCAGCAGTTCTCTCCGTGGACAGGGTGGCTACACCTTC

size: once
J: TRBJ1-5
V: TRBV19
D: -
CDR3: CASSHSTGNQPQHF
DNA: TGTGCCAGTAGTCACTCGACAGGCAATCAGCCCCAGCATTTT

size: -
J: TRBJ1-2
V: TRBV4-3
D: -
CDR3: CASSQDPGLYGYTF
DNA: TGCGCCAGCAGCCAAGATCCGGGTCTCTATGGCTACACCTTC

size: -
J: TRBJ1-1
V: TRBV19
D: -
CDR3: CASSIGLGTEAFF
DNA: TGTGCCAGTAGTATTGGGCTGGGCACTGAAGCTTTCTTT

size: -
J: TRBJ2-7
V: TRBV2
D: -
CDR3: CASSESRAGAEYF
DNA: TGTGCCAGCAGTGAAAGTCGGGCGGGGGCGGAGTACTTC

size: once
J: TRBJ1-2
V: TRBV19
D: TRBD1
CDR3: CASQQGLTRYTF
DNA: TGTGCCAGCCAACAGGGGCTAACGCGCTACACCTTC

size: -
J: TRBJ2-1
V: TRBV29-1
D: -
CDR3: CSVEARWGPVGGRVYNEQFF
DNA: TGCAGCGTTGAAGCCAGGTGGGGGCCGGTAGGCGGGAGAGTCTACAATGAGCAGTTCTTC

size: -
J: TRBJ2-7
V: TRBV29-1
D: TRBD1
CDR3: CSVQDRGPYEQYF
DNA: TGCAGCGTTCAAGACAGGGGCCCGTACGAGCAGTACTTC

size: -
J: TRBJ1-2
V: TRBV30
D: -
CDR3: CAWSVFGGNYGYTF
DNA: TGTGCCTGGAGTGTATTCGGCGGGAACTATGGCTACACCTTC

size: once
J: TRBJ2-7
V: TRBV5-4
D: -
CDR3: CASRSQGSDSYEQYF
DNA: TGTGCCAGCAGATCCCAGGGAAGTGACTCCTACGAGCAGTACTTC

size: -
J: TRBJ2-1
V: TRBV11-3
D: TRBD2
CDR3: CASGAGAANNEQFF
DNA: TGTGCCAGCGGGGCGGGAGCGGCGAACAATGAGCAGTTCTTC

size: once
J: TRBJ2-5
V: TRBV7-8
D: TRBD1
CDR3: CASSLNSGGIQETQYF
DNA: TGTGCCAGCAGCTTAAACTCAGGGGGTATCCAAGAGACCCAGTACTTC

size: -
J: TRBJ2-5
V: TRBV28
D: -
CDR3: CASSLRTSQETQYF
DNA: TGTGCCAGCAGCCTCCGGACATCCCAAGAGACCCAGTACTTC

size: -
J: TRBJ2-7
V: TRBV30
D: -
CDR3: CAWSPLRYEQYF
DNA: TGTGCCTGGAGTCCCCTTCGCTACGAGCAGTACTTC

size: -
J: TRBJ1-5
V: TRBV27
D: -
CDR3: CASSNGMGNQPQHF
DNA: TGTGCCAGCAGTAACGGGATGGGGAATCAGCCCCAGCATTTT

size: -
J: TRBJ1-1
V: TRBV19
D: -
CDR3: CASSSARGIGEAFF
DNA: TGTGCCAGTAGTTCAGCACGGGGGATAGGGGAAGCTTTCTTT

size: -
J: TRBJ1-2
V: TRBV19
D: -
CDR3: CASSIASAGFYGYTF
DNA: TGTGCCAGTAGTATTGCCTCCGCAGGCTTCTATGGCTACACCTTC

size: -
J: TRBJ2-3
V: TRBV5-6
D: -
CDR3: CASSLALLPDTQYF
DNA: TGTGCCAGCAGCTTGGCCCTACTGCCAGATACGCAGTATTTT

size: -
J: TRBJ2-6
V: TRBV28
D: TRBD1
CDR3: CASSDQGAGANVLTF
DNA: TGTGCCAGCAGTGATCAGGGGGCTGGGGCCAACGTCCTGACTTTC

size: -
J: TRBJ2-4
V: TRBV29-1
D: -
CDR3: CSVEGAGAQPLAKNIQYF
DNA: TGCAGCGTTGAAGGCGCAGGCGCCCAACCCCTAGCCAAAAACATTCAGTACTTC

size: few
J: TRBJ2-2
V: TRBV11-2
D: -
CDR3: CASSLTGIQGTGELFF
DNA: TGTGCCAGCAGCTTAACGGGGATTCAGGGGACCGGGGAGCTGTTTTTT

size: -
J: TRBJ2-5
V: TRBV30
D: TRBD1
CDR3: CAWSRSDRGTGETQYF
DNA: TGTGCCTGGAGTAGGTCAGACAGGGGGACGGGAGAGACCCAGTACTTC

size: -
J: TRBJ2-2
V: TRBV5-1
D: TRBD2
CDR3: CASSLASGTSGELFF
DNA: TGCGCCAGCAGCTTGGCTAGCGGGACTAGCGGGGAGCTGTTTTTT